What follows are 7 T cell receptor beta chains derived from one specimen sequenced in a study of blood T cells in healthy people across ages. A second PCR of 7 to 11 cycles used a sample-barcoded 5' primer and a J-beta primer mix. In TCRdb, the 5' RACE reads were re-called with MiXCR into one record per CDR3 protein. This sample yields 1.8 million or so distinct CDR3 sequences, of which about two fifths are seen a single time; under 25% belongs to the top ten. The material sequenced was blood. These receptors were obtained from a human donor in good health.

The chain couples TRBV20-1 to TRBJ2-1; D is uncertain. The ends were cut back, 0 bases at V and 11 bases at J, with 11 bases in the middle. The CDR3 covers 12 residues. Germline V gene lookup returns CDR1 DFQATT and CDR2 SNEGSKA (reference sequence). CDR3 loop: CSARDHELKQFF. DNA for the CDR3: TGCAGTGCTAGAGATCATGAGTTAAAGCAGTTCTTC.

The V call is TRBV6-2 or TRBV6-3, the J call TRBJ1-1; a possible D gene is TRBD1 (5 bases). Germline V CDR1 and CDR2: MNHEY, SVGEGT. Trimming shortened V by 0 bases and J by 1 base, and 9 bases separated the two germline ends. The CDR3 is 15 amino acids. The CDR3: CASSYSLGGNTEAFF. Here the CDR3 DNA reads TGTGCCAGCAGTTACTCCCTGGGGGGGAACACTGAAGCTTTCTTT.

This clonotype was observed a handful of times. The V call is TRBV3-1, the J call TRBJ2-7; the D is unclear. The CDR3 is made up of 13 amino acids. Germline CDR1 is LGHDT and CDR2 is YNNKEL (reference sequence). The V gene lost 1 base and the J gene lost 5 bases, with 9 bases spanning the gap. The DNA for the CDR3 is TGTGCCAGCAGCCAAGTCAGGTTTGACGAGCAGTACTTC. Translation gives CASSQVRFDEQYF.

V is TRBV5-1 and J is TRBJ2-1, with 12 bases that match TRBD2. The germline CDR1 and CDR2 sequences are SGHRS and YFSETQ. The CDR3 has 20 amino acids. Trimming cost V 4 bases and J 0 bases; bases outside gene matches: 14. The CDR3 DNA sequence: TGCGCCAGCAGCCCAATTCTAGCGGGGGGGCTTCTTGGCTCCTACAATGAGCAGTTCTTC. Its translation is CASSPILAGGLLGSYNEQFF.

The chain carries TRBV29-1 and TRBJ2-1, with 8 bases aligning to TRBD2. CDR3 size: 13 residues. With V trimmed by 4 bases and J by 10 bases, 9 bases remained unmatched. From germline, CDR1 is SQVTM and CDR2 ANQGSEA. CDR3 residues: CSVGRGVREEQFF. The CDR3 bases are TGCAGCGTTGGGCGGGGGGTTCGAGAGGAGCAGTTCTTC.

This clonotype was picked up a small number of times. This CDR3 is CASSLEALGGYTF. In DNA form, the CDR3 reads TGTGCCAGCAGCTTAGAAGCCTTGGGTGGCTACACCTTC. V gene TRBV7-2 combines with J gene TRBJ1-2; D remains unclear. Trimming removed 1 base from V and 7 bases from J, with 10 bases in between. Germline V gene data show CDR1 as SGHTA and CDR2 as FQGNSA. This CDR3 has 13 amino acids.

This clonotype was observed many times. The CDR3 DNA is TGCAGTGCCCCGACTAGCGGGGGGAATGAGCAGTTCTTC. Protein product: CSAPTSGGNEQFF. This chain connects TRBV20-1 to TRBJ2-1, with 13 bases lining up with TRBD2. Germline CDR1 and CDR2: DFQATT and SNEGSKA (reference sequence). The CDR3 is made up of 13 amino acids. With 6 bases clipped from V and 7 bases from J, the junction kept 3 bases outside the gene matches.